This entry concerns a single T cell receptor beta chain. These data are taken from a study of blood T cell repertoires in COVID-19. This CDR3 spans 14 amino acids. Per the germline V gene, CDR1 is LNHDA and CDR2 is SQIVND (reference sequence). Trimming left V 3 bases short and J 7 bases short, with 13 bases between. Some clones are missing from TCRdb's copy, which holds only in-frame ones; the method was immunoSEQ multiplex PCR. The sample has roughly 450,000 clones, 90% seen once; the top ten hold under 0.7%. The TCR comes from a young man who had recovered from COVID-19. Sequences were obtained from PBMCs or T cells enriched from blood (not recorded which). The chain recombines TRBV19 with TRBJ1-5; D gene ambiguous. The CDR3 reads CASSMVISGQPQHF. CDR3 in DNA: TGTGCCAGTAGTATGGTAATTTCGGGGCAGCCCCAGCATTTT. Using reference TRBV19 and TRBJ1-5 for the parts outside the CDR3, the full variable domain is DGGITQSPKYLFRKEGQNVTLSCEQNLNHDAMYWYRQDPGQGLRLIYYSQIVNDFQKGDIAEGYSVSREKKESFPLTVTSAQKNPTAFYLCASSMVISGQPQHFGDGTRLSIL.